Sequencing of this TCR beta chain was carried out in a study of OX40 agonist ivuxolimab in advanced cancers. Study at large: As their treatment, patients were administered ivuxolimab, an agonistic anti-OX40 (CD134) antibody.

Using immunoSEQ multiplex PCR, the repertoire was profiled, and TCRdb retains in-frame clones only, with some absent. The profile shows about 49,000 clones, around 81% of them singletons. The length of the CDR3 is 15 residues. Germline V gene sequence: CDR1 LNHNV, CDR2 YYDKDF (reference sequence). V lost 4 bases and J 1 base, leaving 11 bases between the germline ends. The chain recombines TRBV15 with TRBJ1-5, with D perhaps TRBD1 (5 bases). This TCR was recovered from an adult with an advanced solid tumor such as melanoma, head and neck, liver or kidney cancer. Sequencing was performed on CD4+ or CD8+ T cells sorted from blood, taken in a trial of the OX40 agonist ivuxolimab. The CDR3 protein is CATSNRDGSNQPQHF. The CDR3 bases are TGTGCCACCAGCAACCGGGACGGAAGCAATCAGCCCCAGCATTTT.